This paragraph covers one TCR beta chain sequence. What antigen it recognizes has not been identified. The record has no base qualities; no much larger clone is one base away. The immunoSEQ Assay, a bias-controlled multiplex PCR, was used to amplify TCRbeta CDR3 regions from genomic DNA. In the original analysis: Nucleated cell counts per sample were estimated from amplification of reference gene primers within the assay. To quantify the absolute abundance of each unique TCRbeta CDR3 rearrangement, sequence reads were collapsed and filtered. For each sample, productive Simpson clonality was calculated as the square root of Simpson's diversity index across productive rearrangements. This is the immuneACCESS table as TCRdb keeps it, with only in-frame sequences that have V and J called. A part of the clones is gone; compared with another copy, unresolved V genes explain less than half, and the rest is unexplained. V and J calls and clone size follow that table, whereas D and trimming were derived from the DNA. The table for this sample lists about 240,000 clones; around 88% of them were counted only once. Clones ranked in the top ten supply more than 9% of the sample.

The sample belongs to a study of blood T cell repertoires in COVID-19 (TCRdb year 2020). With regard to the full study: The collaborator samples originated in the United States, Italy and Spain and spanned the acute and convalescent phases of COVID-19. The material from the prospective study consisted of cDNA or gDNA derived from T cells, B-cell-depleted T cells, or PBMCs. The dataset comprised deeply sampled blood TCRbeta repertoires from subjects exposed to, actively infected with, or recovered from COVID-19. The repertoires were released in a freely available public database intended as a resource for research on the immune response to SARS-CoV-2. The samples were drawn from the first 160 participants of the ongoing ImmuneRACE study and from under 1,500 subjects provided by 6 global collaborators. A de-identified subject ID, COVID-19 status, age in years and sex were almost always included in the sample metadata. Where available, HLA class I and class II types were taken from metadata supplied by the sample provider and were not determined by assay-based typing. Paper-wide results and their limitations: How much clinical and demographic metadata was included differed by source and by participant, and the metadata was provided uncurated.

The CDR3 contains 14 residues, cysteine and phenylalanine counted. The retained sequence is limited to the CDR3, 42 bases, with the frame set at the first base. Ends trimmed: V by 8 bases, J by 7 bases; bases unmatched to a gene: 6. The germline V gene specifies MRHNA as CDR1 and SNTAGT as CDR2. Collaborating institutions collected whole blood in K2EDTA tubes following their own protocols. For TCRbeta analysis, collaborator samples were shipped as frozen whole blood, as isolated PBMCs, or as DNA extracted from either sample type. The sequence joins TRBV6-4 to TRBJ1-6, with 9 middle bases fitting TRBD1. Sequencing used peripheral blood. This sequence was found in an older man with acute or convalescent COVID-19. The CDR3 loop reads CASSRDRANSPLHF. The DNA sequence reads TGTGCCAGCTCTCGGGACAGGGCGAATTCACCCCTCCACTTT.